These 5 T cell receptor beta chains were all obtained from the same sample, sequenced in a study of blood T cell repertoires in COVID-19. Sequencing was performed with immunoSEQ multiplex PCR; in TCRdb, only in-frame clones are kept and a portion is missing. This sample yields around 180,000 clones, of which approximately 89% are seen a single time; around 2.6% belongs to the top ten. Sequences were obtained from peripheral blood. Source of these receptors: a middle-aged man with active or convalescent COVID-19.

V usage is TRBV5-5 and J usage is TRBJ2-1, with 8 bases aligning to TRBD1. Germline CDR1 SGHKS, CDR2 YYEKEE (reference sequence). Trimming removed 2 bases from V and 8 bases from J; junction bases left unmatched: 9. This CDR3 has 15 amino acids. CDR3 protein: CASSFTDRGPDEQFF. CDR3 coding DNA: TGTGCCAGCAGCTTCACCGACAGGGGTCCGGATGAGCAGTTCTTC.

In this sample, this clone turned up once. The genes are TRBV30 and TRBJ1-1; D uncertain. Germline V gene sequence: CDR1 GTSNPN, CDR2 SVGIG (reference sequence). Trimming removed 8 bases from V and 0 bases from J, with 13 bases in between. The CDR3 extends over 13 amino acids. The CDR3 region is CAADTRVNTEAFF. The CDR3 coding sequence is TGTGCCGCAGATACTAGGGTGAACACTGAAGCTTTCTTT.

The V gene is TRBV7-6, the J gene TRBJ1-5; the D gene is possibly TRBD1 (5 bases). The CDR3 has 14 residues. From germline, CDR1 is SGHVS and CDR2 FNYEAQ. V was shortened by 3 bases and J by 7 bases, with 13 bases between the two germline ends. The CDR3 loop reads CASSLGGARQPQHF. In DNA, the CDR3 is TGTGCCAGCAGCTTGGGAGGGGCACGACAGCCCCAGCATTTT.

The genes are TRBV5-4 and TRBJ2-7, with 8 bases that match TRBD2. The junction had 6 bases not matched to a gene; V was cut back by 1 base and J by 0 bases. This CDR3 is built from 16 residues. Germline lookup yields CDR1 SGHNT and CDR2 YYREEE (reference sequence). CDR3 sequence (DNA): TGTGCCAGCAGCTTGTCGGCGGGGGGCCTCTCCTACGAGCAGTACTTC. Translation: CASSLSAGGLSYEQYF.

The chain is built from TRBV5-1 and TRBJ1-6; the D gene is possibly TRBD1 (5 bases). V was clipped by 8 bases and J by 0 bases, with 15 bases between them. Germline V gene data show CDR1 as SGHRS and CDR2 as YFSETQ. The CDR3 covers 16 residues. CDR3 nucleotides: TGCGCCAGTAGACCGACAGCCAGCTCCTATAATTCACCCCTCCACTTT. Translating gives CASRPTASSYNSPLHF.